Sequencing of this T cell receptor beta chain was carried out in a study of PD-L1 blockade in urothelial cancer. Turning to the study itself: A median of about 140,000 T cells was found in the blood samples. Regarding the study as a whole: Pretreatment blood TCR clonality under the median forecast improved survival.

Synthetic TCR analog templates were spiked into each PCR. Produced via immunoSEQ multiplex PCR; TCRdb's table is partial and in-frame only. This table has tens of thousands of clones, 90% appearing once. The CDR3 covers 14 residues. Germline values: CDR1 SGHTA, CDR2 FQGNSA. V dropped 3 bases and J dropped 9 bases, with 16 bases sitting between them. With regard to this clone: Its antigen is undetermined.

This sample's time point: pretreatment peripheral blood. This TCR derives from a man in his sixties with urothelial cancer. The sample consisted of PBMCs, taken around atezolizumab (anti-PD-L1) treatment. The V and J genes are TRBV7-2 and TRBJ2-3; D might be TRBD2 (6 bases). The CDR3 nucleotides read TGTGCCAGCAGCTTGGATCCCGGGGGTGTGACGCAGTATTTT. This sequence encodes CASSLDPGGVTQYF.